The 8 T cell receptor beta chains in this list originate from one sample, sequenced in a study of human T cells and chemical hapten exposure. Time point specified: patch test 3, about 24 weeks after DPC sensitization. Sample treatment: therapeutic diphenylcyclopropenone sensitization with weekly scalp DPC. MiXCR was run by TCRdb on the RACE reads, yielding one entry per CDR3 protein. The top ten hold 2.1% of the sample, which has about 170,000 distinct CDR3 sequences, 28% seen once. Sequencing used whole blood, obtained in connection with sensitization to the hapten diphenylcyclopropenone (DPC). Source of these receptors: a woman between 18 and 30 years old with alopecia areata. Some clones in this sample may be carry-over from other donors' samples.

This chain joins TRBV7-2 and TRBJ2-7; D unclear. Germline CDR1 is SGHTA and CDR2 is FQGNSA. The CDR3 loop spans 13 amino acids. Between the trimmed V and J ends, which lost 8 bases and 1 base, there was a span of 12 bases. The CDR3 here is CASYSTSSYEQYF. The CDR3 DNA sequence: TGTGCCAGCTACAGCACCTCATCCTACGAGCAGTACTTC.

The CDR3 coding sequence is TGTGCCAGCAGCTTTGGGACAGAGGGTGAAGCTTTCTTT. Protein: CASSFGTEGEAFF. This rearrangement joins TRBV5-6 to TRBJ1-1, with TRBD1 matching 7 bases. V was clipped by 2 bases and J by 7 bases; unmatched bases: 5. Germline values: CDR1 SGHDT, CDR2 YYEEEE. This CDR3 contains 13 residues.

The chain joins TRBV29-1 to TRBJ2-7; TRBD2 might be the D (6 bases). CDR3 length: 14 amino acids. Per germline, CDR1 SQVTM and CDR2 ANQGSEA. Trimming left V 4 bases short and J 11 bases short, with 24 bases between. The CDR3 DNA follows: TGCAGCGTTGGATTGGAGGGAGCCAAAGAGTTGGAGTACTTC. It translates to CSVGLEGAKELEYF.

This chain links TRBV7-2 with TRBJ2-7; 14 nucleotides line up with TRBD2. V trimming: 3 bases; J trimming: 7 bases; junction bases outside the gene matches: 5. The CDR3 totals 15 residues. CDR1 and CDR2 from the germline V gene are SGHTA and FQGNSA. In DNA, the CDR3 is TGTGCCAGCAGCTTCGGGACTAGCGGGAGTGGGGAGCAGTACTTC. Amino acids: CASSFGTSGSGEQYF.

V is TRBV9 and J is TRBJ2-1; possible D gene TRBD1, 6 bases. The germline gives CDR1 SGDLS, CDR2 YYNGEE. This CDR3 is 12 amino acids long. The V gene lost 4 bases and the J gene lost 10 bases, with 12 bases spanning the gap. DNA for the CDR3: TGTGCCAGCAGCCCCACAGGGTCGGAGCAGTTCTTC. Residues: CASSPTGSEQFF.

This clonotype was detected only once. This chain joins TRBV7-6 and TRBJ1-1, with TRBD1 as a possible D gene (6 bases). V was trimmed by 2 bases and J by 1 base, leaving 11 bases between them. CDR1 and CDR2 (germline): SGHVS, FNYEAQ. CDR3 length: 15 amino acids. CDR3 coding DNA: TGTGCCAGCAGCTTACGGACAGTCCGGAACACTGAAGCTTTCTTT. This translates into CASSLRTVRNTEAFF.

This clonotype was counted only a few times. The rearrangement joins TRBV7-6 to TRBJ2-1; TRBD2 agrees at 9 bases. J gave up 8 bases and V 2 bases, and 10 bases lay outside the gene matches. Germline V gene sequence: CDR1 SGHVS, CDR2 FNYEAQ. The CDR3 extends over 16 amino acids. CDR3 nucleotides: TGTGCCAGCAGCTTATCTAGCGGGGAGGGAGTGTATGAGCAGTTCTTC. It yields the protein CASSLSSGEGVYEQFF.

This clonotype has a handful of counts. The chain links TRBV12-3 or TRBV12-4 to TRBJ2-7; D is ambiguous. CDR3 length: 13 residues. The germline V and J ends were trimmed by 3 bases and 6 bases, with 12 bases remaining between them. The CDR3 loop reads CASSLGSHAEQYF. In nucleotides, the CDR3 is TGTGCCAGCAGTTTGGGTAGTCACGCCGAGCAGTACTTC.